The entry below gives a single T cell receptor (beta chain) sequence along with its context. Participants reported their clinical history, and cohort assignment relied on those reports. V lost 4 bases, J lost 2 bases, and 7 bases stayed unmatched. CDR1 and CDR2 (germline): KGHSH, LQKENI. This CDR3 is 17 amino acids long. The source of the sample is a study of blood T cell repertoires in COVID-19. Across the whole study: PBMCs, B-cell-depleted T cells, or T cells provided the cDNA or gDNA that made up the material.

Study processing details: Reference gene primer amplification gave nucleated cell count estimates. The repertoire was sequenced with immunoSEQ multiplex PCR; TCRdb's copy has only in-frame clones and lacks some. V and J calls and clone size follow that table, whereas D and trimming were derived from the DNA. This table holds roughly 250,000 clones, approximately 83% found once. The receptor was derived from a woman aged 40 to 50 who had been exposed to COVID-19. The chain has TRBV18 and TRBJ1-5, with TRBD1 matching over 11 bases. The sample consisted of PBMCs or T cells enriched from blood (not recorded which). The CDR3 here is CASSHGQGAGRNQPQHF. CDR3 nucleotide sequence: TGTGCCAGCTCACACGGACAGGGGGCCGGACGCAATCAGCCCCAGCATTTT.